This is a list of T cell receptor beta chains from one sample in a study of CD8+ T cells in alopecia areata. Clones were sequenced by immunoSEQ multiplex PCR, and TCRdb holds only the in-frame ones, with some missing. The sample lists around 200,000 clones; almost 65% were seen once. The material was CD4+ T cells sorted from blood, obtained at week 0. The receptors originated from a human donor with alopecia areata. Each CDR3 is given with its conserved first and last residue. The size of a clone is reported for some rows only, either as once, few or many, or as a class for expanded clones.

J: TRBJ1-5; V: TRBV7-8; length: 14; size: NA; CDR3: CASSLGASNQPQHF
J: TRBJ2-6; V: TRBV6-6; length: 13; size: many; CDR3: CASSGSGANVLTF
J: TRBJ1-6; V: TRBV6-5; length: 15; size: NA; CDR3: CASSYSAGPGSPLHF
J: TRBJ1-2; V: TRBV2; length: 11; size: few; CDR3: CASGRTYGYTF
J: TRBJ1-3; V: TRBV30; length: 11; size: NA; CDR3: CAWSRENTIYF
J: TRBJ2-7; V: TRBV5-1; length: 15; size: NA; CDR3: CASSFGAGVSGEQYF
J: TRBJ2-1; V: TRBV6-1; length: 14; size: few; CDR3: CASKPPGVGHEQFF
J: TRBJ2-7; V: TRBV11-2; length: 11; size: NA; CDR3: CASSLDYEQYF
J: TRBJ2-5; V: TRBV6-5; length: 15; size: few; CDR3: CASSYSGVNDGTQYF
J: TRBJ2-7; V: TRBV29-1; length: 16; size: NA; CDR3: CSAGPGTGRANYEQYF
J: TRBJ2-2; V: TRBV11-3; length: 13; size: NA; CDR3: CASSTASAGELFF
J: TRBJ2-2; V: TRBV29-1; length: 12; size: once; CDR3: CSVERNTGELFF
J: TRBJ2-7; V: TRBV5-1; length: 17; size: NA; CDR3: CASSSSQGQTKSYEQYF
J: TRBJ2-1; V: TRBV29-1; length: 13; size: NA; CDR3: CTAGELSYNEQFF
J: TRBJ2-7; V: TRBV29-1; length: 14; size: NA; CDR3: CSARAGTGFDEQYF
J: TRBJ2-7; V: TRBV5-1; length: 14; size: NA; CDR3: CASSPLGQAYEQYF
J: TRBJ2-3; V: TRBV5-6; length: 12; size: NA; CDR3: CASSLGDYTQYF
J: TRBJ1-6; V: TRBV5-1; length: 14; size: few; CDR3: CASSLGQGNSPLHF
J: TRBJ2-1; V: TRBV15; length: 15; size: NA; CDR3: CATSRDSDSGDEQFF
J: TRBJ1-2; V: TRBV29-1; length: 14; size: NA; CDR3: CSVGQVLANYGYTF
J: TRBJ2-3; V: TRBV7-2; length: 11; size: NA; CDR3: CASRSSSTQYF
J: TRBJ2-3; V: TRBV5-1; length: 14; size: NA; CDR3: CASRLDSRTDTQYF
J: TRBJ2-3; V: TRBV5-1; length: 14; size: once; CDR3: CASGGAAGSDTQYF
J: TRBJ1-5; V: TRBV7-2; length: 13; size: few; CDR3: CASSLVTQQPQHF
J: TRBJ2-7; V: TRBV5-1; length: 14; size: NA; CDR3: CASSLLRWDYEQYF
J: TRBJ2-5; V: TRBV7-6; length: 16; size: NA; CDR3: CASSLISFGSGETQYF
J: TRBJ1-2; V: TRBV9; length: 11; size: NA; CDR3: CASSGSYGYTF
J: TRBJ1-1; V: TRBV5-6; length: 15; size: NA; CDR3: CASSLVVGLNTEAFF
J: TRBJ2-5; V: TRBV14; length: 14; size: NA; CDR3: CASSRRTAKETQYF
J: TRBJ2-7; V: TRBV28; length: 13; size: NA; CDR3: CASRGPSRDEQYF
J: TRBJ1-2; V: TRBV29-1; length: 13; size: NA; CDR3: CSGGDTSNYGYTF
J: TRBJ2-5; V: TRBV15; length: 12; size: NA; CDR3: CATSSWRETQYF
J: TRBJ1-1; V: TRBV29-1; length: 11; size: NA; CDR3: CSVGGLYEAFF
J: TRBJ1-2; V: TRBV9; length: 14; size: once; CDR3: CASSGGAQGDGYTF
J: TRBJ2-7; V: TRBV6-1; length: 12; size: NA; CDR3: CASSGTAREQYF
J: TRBJ2-3; V: TRBV5-1; length: 14; size: NA; CDR3: CASGQSGYTDTQYF